These 8 T cell receptor beta chains came from one sample sequenced in a study of cytomegalovirus exposure and HLA in healthy donors. The PCR had 60 Vbeta and 13 Jbeta primers. Repertoires were generated with immunoSEQ multiplex PCR, while TCRdb's copy carries only in-frame clones and drops some. The sample shows around 160,000 clones, roughly two thirds of them seen only once. The sequencing input was PBMCs. The source is a woman aged 18-35 years in good health and CMV-seropositive.

The chain combines TRBV28 with TRBJ2-4, with 7 nucleotides matching TRBD2. The CDR3 runs to 16 residues. The V segment lost 6 bases and the J segment 0 bases; nucleotides outside the gene matches: 8. Germline CDR1 MDHEN, CDR2 SYDVKM. The CDR3 DNA sequence: TGTGCCAGCAGAACTCTAGCGGCTCTAGCCAAAAACATTCAGTACTTC. Translating gives CASRTLAALAKNIQYF. Based on the CDR3 plus reference TRBV28 and TRBJ2-4, the full variable domain is DVKVTQSSRYLVKRTGEKVFLECVQDMDHENMFWYRQDPGLGLRLIYFSYDVKMKEKGDIPEGYSVSREKKERFSLILESASTNQTSMYLCASRTLAALAKNIQYFGAGTRLSVL.

There are a few counts of this clone. The chain combines TRBV29-1 with TRBJ2-1; tentative D call: TRBD1 (6 bases). V lost 2 bases, J lost 4 bases, and 18 bases lay in between. The germline V gene has CDR1 SQVTM and CDR2 ANQGSEA. The CDR3 loop spans 16 amino acids. Here the CDR3 reads CSVEFAGTQSYNEQFF. CDR3 bases: TGCAGCGTTGAATTTGCTGGGACACAATCATACAATGAGCAGTTCTTC.

This chain connects TRBV10-3 to TRBJ2-1, with a possible D match to TRBD2 (5 bases). The CDR3 consists of 12 residues. V dropped 4 bases and J dropped 7 bases, with 8 bases sitting between them. Germline CDR1 ENHRY, CDR2 SYGVKD. The CDR3 DNA sequence: TGTGCCATCAGTGCACTAGTAAATGAGCAGTTCTTC. It specifies CAISALVNEQFF.

DNA for the CDR3: TGTGCCAGCAGCTTCACCGGGACAGGGCGGACACCCCTCCACTTT. Amino acid sequence: CASSFTGTGRTPLHF. The chain uses TRBV5-6 and TRBJ1-6; 9 positions agree with TRBD1. This CDR3 spans 15 amino acids. V lost 2 bases to trimming and J lost 11 bases; unmatched junction nucleotides: 8. Germline V gene lookup returns CDR1 SGHDT and CDR2 YYEEEE.

V and J are TRBV19 and TRBJ2-2, with D perhaps TRBD1 (6 bases). Germline V lookup: CDR1 LNHDA, CDR2 SQIVND (reference sequence). Trimming took 7 bases from V and 1 from J, leaving 13 bases between them. CDR3 length: 15 residues. The CDR3 region has the DNA TGTGCCAGTATGTGGGACACCGAGAACACCGGGGAGCTGTTTTTT. Translation gives CASMWDTENTGELFF.

The rearrangement links TRBV28 to TRBJ2-5; a weak D match, TRBD2 (6 bases). CDR1 is MDHEN, CDR2 SYDVKM, per germline. This CDR3 has 13 residues. V was shortened by 8 bases and J by 1 base, with 11 bases between the two germline ends. The DNA for the CDR3 is TGTGCCAGCTCGGCGGGGCTCCAAGAGACCCAGTACTTC. Its protein product is CASSAGLQETQYF.

V gene TRBV28 combines with J gene TRBJ1-1; D gene unclear. The germline V gene encodes CDR1 MDHEN and CDR2 SYDVKM. Trimming cost V 6 bases and J 7 bases, with 9 bases left between them. This CDR3 has 11 residues. CDR3 nucleotides: TGTGCCAGCAGAACAGACGGTGAAGCTTTCTTT. Translating it yields CASRTDGEAFF.

V usage is TRBV19 and J usage is TRBJ1-1, with TRBD1 matching over 7 bases. Germline V gene lookup returns CDR1 LNHDA and CDR2 SQIVND (reference sequence). The CDR3 totals 13 residues. V trimming: 10 bases; J trimming: 2 bases; junction bases outside the gene matches: 7. The CDR3 region is CATQGQENTEAFF. For the CDR3, the DNA is TGTGCCACTCAAGGACAGGAAAACACTGAAGCTTTCTTT.